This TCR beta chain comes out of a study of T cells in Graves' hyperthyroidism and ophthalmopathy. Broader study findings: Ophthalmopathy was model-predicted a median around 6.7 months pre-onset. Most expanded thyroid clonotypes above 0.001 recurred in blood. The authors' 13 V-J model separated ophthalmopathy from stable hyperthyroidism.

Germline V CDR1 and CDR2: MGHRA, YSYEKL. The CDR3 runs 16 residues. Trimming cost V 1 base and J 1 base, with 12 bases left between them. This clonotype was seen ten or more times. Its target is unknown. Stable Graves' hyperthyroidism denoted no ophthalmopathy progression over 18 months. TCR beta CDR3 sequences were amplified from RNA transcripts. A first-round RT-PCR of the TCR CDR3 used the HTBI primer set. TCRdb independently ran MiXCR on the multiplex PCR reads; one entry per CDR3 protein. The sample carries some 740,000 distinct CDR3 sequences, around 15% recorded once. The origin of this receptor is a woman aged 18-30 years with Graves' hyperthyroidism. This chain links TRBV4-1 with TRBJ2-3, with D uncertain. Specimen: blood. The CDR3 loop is CASSQAVSRGTDTQYF. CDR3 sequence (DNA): TGCGCCAGCAGCCAAGCAGTATCCCGAGGCACAGATACGCAGTATTTT.